This TCR beta chain was obtained from a study of blood T cell repertoires in COVID-19. This CDR3 has 15 residues. The V gene's germline CDR1 is MNHEY and CDR2 SVGAGI. V shed 6 bases, J shed 3 bases, and the junction held 8 bases outside the gene matches. This table comes from immunoSEQ multiplex PCR, and its TCRdb copy is limited to in-frame clones, with some not included. The repertoire holds 350,000 or so clones, roughly nine tenths seen once, with less than 20% in the top ten. The sample consisted of PBMCs or T cells enriched from blood (not recorded which). This chain links TRBV6-5 with TRBJ2-3, with 8 bases that match TRBD1. The clonotype originates from a woman aged 25 to 39 who had recovered from COVID-19. In DNA, the CDR3 is TGTGCCAGCAGCGAGGCCAGGGGGCGAACAGATACGCAGTATTTT. Translation: CASSEARGRTDTQYF.